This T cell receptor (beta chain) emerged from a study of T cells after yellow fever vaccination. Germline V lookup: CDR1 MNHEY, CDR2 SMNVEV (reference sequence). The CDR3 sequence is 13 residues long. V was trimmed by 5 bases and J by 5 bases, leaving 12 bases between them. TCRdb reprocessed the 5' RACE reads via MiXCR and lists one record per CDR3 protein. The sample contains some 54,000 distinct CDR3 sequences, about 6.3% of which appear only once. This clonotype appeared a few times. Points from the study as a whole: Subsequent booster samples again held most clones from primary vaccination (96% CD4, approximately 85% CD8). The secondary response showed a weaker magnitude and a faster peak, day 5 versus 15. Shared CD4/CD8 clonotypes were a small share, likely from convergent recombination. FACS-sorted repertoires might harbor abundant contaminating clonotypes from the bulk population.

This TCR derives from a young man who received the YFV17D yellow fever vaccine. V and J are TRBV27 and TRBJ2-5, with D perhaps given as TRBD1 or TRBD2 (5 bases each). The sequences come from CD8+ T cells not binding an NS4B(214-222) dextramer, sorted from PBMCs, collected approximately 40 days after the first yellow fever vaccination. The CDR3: CASSRGLVETQYF. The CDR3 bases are TGTGCCAGCAGTCGGGGCCTGGTGGAGACCCAGTACTTC.